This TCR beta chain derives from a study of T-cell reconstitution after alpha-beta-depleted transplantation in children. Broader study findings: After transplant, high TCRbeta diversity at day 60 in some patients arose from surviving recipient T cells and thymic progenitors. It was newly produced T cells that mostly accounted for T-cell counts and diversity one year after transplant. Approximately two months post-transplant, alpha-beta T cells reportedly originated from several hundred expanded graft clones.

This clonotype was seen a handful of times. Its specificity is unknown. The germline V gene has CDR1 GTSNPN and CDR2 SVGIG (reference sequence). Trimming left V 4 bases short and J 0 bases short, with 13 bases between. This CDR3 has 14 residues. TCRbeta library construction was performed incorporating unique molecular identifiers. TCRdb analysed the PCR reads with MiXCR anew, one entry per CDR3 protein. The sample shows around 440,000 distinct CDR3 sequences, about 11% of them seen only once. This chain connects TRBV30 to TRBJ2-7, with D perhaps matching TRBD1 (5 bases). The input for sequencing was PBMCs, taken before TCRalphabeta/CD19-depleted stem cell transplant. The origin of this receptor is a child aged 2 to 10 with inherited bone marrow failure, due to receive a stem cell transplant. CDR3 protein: CAWIPRGGSYEQYF. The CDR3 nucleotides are TGTGCCTGGATCCCTAGGGGCGGCTCCTACGAGCAGTACTTC.